This T cell receptor (beta chain) was sequenced during a study of beta chain features in type 1 diabetes. Study-level points and caveats: Naive, central memory and Treg TCRB repertoires seemed to resemble each other more closely in patients than they did in healthy donors.

This CDR3 has 15 residues. In germline, CDR1 is LGHNT, CDR2 FRNRAP. The ends lost 6 bases at V and 7 bases at J; junction bases unmatched: 11. CD4+ cells of the naive, central memory, regulatory and stem cell-like memory types were sorted via CD45RO/CCR7/CD25/CD127/CD95/CD27. The isolated RNA, all of it, was reverse transcribed, so expressed TCRB transcripts were what got sequenced. Data came from immunoSEQ multiplex PCR; TCRdb stores just in-frame clones and leaves some out. Of about 160,000 clones listed, 9% to 10% are singletons. In this sample, this clone turned up a few times. Its specificity is not known.

This TCR was sampled from a woman aged 18-29 years in good health. Sample: central memory CD4+ T cells from blood. The chain couples TRBV12-5 to TRBJ2-1, with 8 bases matching TRBD2. The DNA of the CDR3 is TGTGCTAGTGGCACAACGGGACTAGTCACTAATGAGCAGTTCTTC. Its translation: CASGTTGLVTNEQFF.